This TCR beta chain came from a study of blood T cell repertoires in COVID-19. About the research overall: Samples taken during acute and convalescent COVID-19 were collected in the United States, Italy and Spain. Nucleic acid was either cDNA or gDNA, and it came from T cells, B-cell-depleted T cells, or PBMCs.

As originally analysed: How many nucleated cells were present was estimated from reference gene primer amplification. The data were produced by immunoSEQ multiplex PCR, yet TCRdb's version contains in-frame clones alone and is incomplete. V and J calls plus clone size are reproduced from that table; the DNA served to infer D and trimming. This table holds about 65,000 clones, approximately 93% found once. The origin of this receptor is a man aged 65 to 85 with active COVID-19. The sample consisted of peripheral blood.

CDR3 protein: CASSFQGYEQFF. CDR3 nucleotides: TGTGCCAGCAGCTTTCAGGGGTATGAGCAGTTCTTC. The J gene is TRBJ2-1, the V gene TRBV5-8; D is perhaps TRBD1 (6 bases). V was clipped by 2 bases and J by 8 bases, with 8 bases between them. CDR3 length: 12 residues. The V gene's germline CDR1 is SGHTS and CDR2 YDEGEE. Looking up the rest from reference TRBV5-8 and TRBJ2-1 gives the full variable domain: EAGVTQSPTHLIKTRGQQATLRCSPISGHTSVYWYQQALGLGLQFLLWYDEGEERNRGNFPPRFSGRQFPNYSSELNVNALELEDSALYLCASSFQGYEQFFGPGTRLTVL.